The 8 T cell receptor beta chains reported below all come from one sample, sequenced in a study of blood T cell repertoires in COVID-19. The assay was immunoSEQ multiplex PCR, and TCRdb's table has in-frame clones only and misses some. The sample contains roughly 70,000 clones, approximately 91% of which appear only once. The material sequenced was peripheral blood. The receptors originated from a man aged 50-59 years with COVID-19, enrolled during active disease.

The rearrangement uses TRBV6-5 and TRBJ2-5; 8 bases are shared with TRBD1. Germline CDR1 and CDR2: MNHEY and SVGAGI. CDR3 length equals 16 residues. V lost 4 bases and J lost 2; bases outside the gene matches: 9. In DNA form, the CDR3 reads TGTGCCAGCAGTTCAATACAGGGGGGAGGACAAGAGACCCAGTACTTC. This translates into CASSSIQGGGQETQYF.

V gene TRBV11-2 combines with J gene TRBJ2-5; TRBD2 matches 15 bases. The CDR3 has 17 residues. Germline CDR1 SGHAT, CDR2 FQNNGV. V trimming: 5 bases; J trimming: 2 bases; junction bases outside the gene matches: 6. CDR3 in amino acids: CASSPGTSGRTQETQYF. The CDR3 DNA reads TGTGCCAGCAGCCCCGGGACTAGCGGGAGGACACAAGAGACCCAGTACTTC.

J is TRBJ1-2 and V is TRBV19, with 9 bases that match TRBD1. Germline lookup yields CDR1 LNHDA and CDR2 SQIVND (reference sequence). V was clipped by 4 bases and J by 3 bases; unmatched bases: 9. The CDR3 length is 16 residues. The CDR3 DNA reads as TGTGCCAGTAGTAATGAACGAGACAGGGGGGACTATGGCTACACCTTC. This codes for CASSNERDRGDYGYTF.

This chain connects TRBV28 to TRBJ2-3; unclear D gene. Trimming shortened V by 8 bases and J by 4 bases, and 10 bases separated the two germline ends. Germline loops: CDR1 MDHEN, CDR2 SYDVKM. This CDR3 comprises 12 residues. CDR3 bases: TGTGCCAGCTCGCTAGGTTCAGATACGCAGTATTTT. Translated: CASSLGSDTQYF. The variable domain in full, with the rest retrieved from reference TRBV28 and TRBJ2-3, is DVKVTQSSRYLVKRTGEKVFLECVQDMDHENMFWYRQDPGLGLRLIYFSYDVKMKEKGDIPEGYSVSREKKERFSLILESASTNQTSMYLCASSLGSDTQYFGPGTRLTVL.

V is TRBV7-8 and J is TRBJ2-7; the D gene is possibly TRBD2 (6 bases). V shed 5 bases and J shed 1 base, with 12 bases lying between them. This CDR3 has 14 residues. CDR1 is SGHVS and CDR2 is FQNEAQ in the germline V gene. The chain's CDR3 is CASSPPGTSYEQYF. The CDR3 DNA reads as TGTGCCAGCAGCCCCCCTGGGACTTCCTACGAGCAGTACTTC. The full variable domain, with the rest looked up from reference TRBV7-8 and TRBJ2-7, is GAGVSQSPRYKVAKRGQDVALRCDPISGHVSLFWYQQALGQGPEFLTYFQNEAQLDKSGLPSDRFFAERPEGSVSTLKIQRTQQEDSAVYLCASSPPGTSYEQYFGPGTRLTVT.

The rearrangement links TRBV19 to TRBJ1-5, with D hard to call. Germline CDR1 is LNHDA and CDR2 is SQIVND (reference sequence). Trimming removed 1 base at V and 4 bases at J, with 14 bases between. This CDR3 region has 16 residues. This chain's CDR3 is CASSIGHTVSNQPQHF. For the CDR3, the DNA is TGTGCCAGTAGTATAGGGCACACAGTAAGTAATCAGCCCCAGCATTTT. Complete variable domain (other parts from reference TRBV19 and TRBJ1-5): DGGITQSPKYLFRKEGQNVTLSCEQNLNHDAMYWYRQDPGQGLRLIYYSQIVNDFQKGDIAEGYSVSREKKESFPLTVTSAQKNPTAFYLCASSIGHTVSNQPQHFGDGTRLSIL.

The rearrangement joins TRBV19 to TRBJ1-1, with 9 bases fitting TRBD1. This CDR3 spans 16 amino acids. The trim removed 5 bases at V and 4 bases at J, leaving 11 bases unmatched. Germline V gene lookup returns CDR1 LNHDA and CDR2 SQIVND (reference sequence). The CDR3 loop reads CASSEKIQGATTEAFF. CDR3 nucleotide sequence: TGTGCCAGTAGTGAGAAGATACAGGGGGCGACCACTGAAGCTTTCTTT.

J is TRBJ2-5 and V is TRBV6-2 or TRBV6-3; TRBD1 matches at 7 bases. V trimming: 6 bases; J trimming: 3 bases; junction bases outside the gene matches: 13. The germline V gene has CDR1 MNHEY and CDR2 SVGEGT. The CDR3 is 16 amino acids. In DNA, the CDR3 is TGTGCCAGCAGCCGCCGAGGGGGCGGAAACGAAGAGACCCAGTACTTC. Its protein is CASSRRGGGNEETQYF.